Below, one TCR beta chain is given with its context. The data stem from a study of blood T cell repertoires in COVID-19. The study drew participants aged about 18 to 95 years from around 24 US areas. Participant-reported clinical history was the basis for cohort assignment. Two consecutive negative NP/OP PCR tests, clearance, or resolved symptoms defined Cohort 3 recovery. Produced via immunoSEQ multiplex PCR; TCRdb's table is partial and in-frame only. The sample records some 490,000 clones, 70% to 90% being singletons. The sequence came from a woman aged 60-70 years who had recovered from COVID-19. The specimen was PBMCs or T cells enriched from blood (not recorded which).

The CDR3 is CATSRDVAVNQPQHF. CDR3 nucleotides: TGTGCCACCAGCAGAGATGTGGCGGTCAATCAGCCCCAGCATTTT. V and J are TRBV15 and TRBJ1-5, with unresolved D. This CDR3 is built from 15 residues. V lost 0 bases to trimming and J lost 3 bases, with 9 bases between them. Germline V gene lookup returns CDR1 LNHNV and CDR2 YYDKDF (reference sequence).